This TCR beta chain is from a study of CXCR3-negative and CXCR3-positive naive CD8 T cells. Points from the study as a whole: TRBV-TRBJ usage was similar across naive CXCR3 subsets but distinct in memory cells. Both naive subsets showed comparably high diversity, and memory CD8+ cells showed much lower diversity.

Points on this clonotype: Its target is unknown.

The libraries of TRB cDNA were prepared using 5' RACE with UMI labels. TCRdb reanalyzed the 5' RACE reads and collapses them to one entry per CDR3 protein, without DNA. The sample table sets out tens of thousands of distinct CDR3 sequences. This CDR3 has 13 residues. Germline CDR1 is MDHEN and CDR2 is SYDVKM. The source material was memory CD8+ T cells from blood. This clonotype was sampled from a human donor in good health. Some clones in this sample may be carry-over from other donors' samples. This chain connects TRBV28 to TRBJ1-1. CDR3 loop: CASSLTWVTEAFF.